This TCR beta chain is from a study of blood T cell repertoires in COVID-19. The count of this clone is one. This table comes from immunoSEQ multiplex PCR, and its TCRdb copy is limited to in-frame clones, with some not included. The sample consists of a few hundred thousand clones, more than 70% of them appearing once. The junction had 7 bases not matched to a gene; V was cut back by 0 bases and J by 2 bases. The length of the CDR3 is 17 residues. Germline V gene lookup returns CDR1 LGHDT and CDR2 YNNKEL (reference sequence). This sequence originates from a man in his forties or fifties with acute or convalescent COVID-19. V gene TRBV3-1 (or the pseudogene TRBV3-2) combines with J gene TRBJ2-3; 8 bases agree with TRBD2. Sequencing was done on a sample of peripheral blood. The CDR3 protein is CASSQDSPAGATDTQYF. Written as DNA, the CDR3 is TGTGCCAGCAGCCAAGATAGCCCAGCGGGAGCCACAGATACGCAGTATTTT.